The 8 T cell receptor beta chains reported below all come from one sample, sequenced in a study of human T cells and chemical hapten exposure. Regarding time point: patch test 2, 6 weeks after DPC sensitization. Treatment: therapeutic diphenylcyclopropenone sensitization with weekly scalp DPC. In TCRdb, the RACE reads were re-called with MiXCR into one record per CDR3 protein. This table has roughly 69,000 distinct CDR3 sequences, about a tenth appearing once. The sequenced sample was whole blood, obtained in connection with sensitization to the hapten diphenylcyclopropenone (DPC). Receptor source: a woman between 50 and 59 years old with alopecia areata. Some clones in this sample may be carry-over from other donors' samples.

This clonotype has a handful of counts. The CDR3 DNA is TGTGCCAGCAGTGAATTCCGGACCAGGGACGGCTACACCTTC. Amino acids: CASSEFRTRDGYTF. The chain employs TRBV2 and TRBJ1-2; D possibly corresponds to TRBD1 (5 bases). Per the germline V gene, CDR1 is SNHLY and CDR2 is FYNNEI. The CDR3 totals 14 residues. With 2 bases removed from V and 8 bases from J, the gap between germline ends came to 15 bases. The variable domain in full, completed from reference TRBV2 and TRBJ1-2, reads EPEVTQTPSHQVTQMGQEVILRCVPISNHLYFYWYRQILGQKVEFLVSFYNNEISEKSEIFDDQFSVERPDGSNFTLKIRSTKLEDSAMYFCASSEFRTRDGYTFGSGTRLTVV.

This clonotype was recorded at least ten times. This chain connects TRBV29-1 to TRBJ2-4; 10 bases align to TRBD2. CDR3 length equals 15 residues. Trimming took 1 base from V and 9 from J; bases not matched to a gene: 9. Germline CDR1 is SQVTM and CDR2 is ANQGSEA. The CDR3 DNA sequence: TGCAGCGTTGAAGGGCCTAGCGGGAGTTTAGGCATTCAGTACTTC. It is translated as CSVEGPSGSLGIQYF.

The chain uses TRBV28 and TRBJ2-7; D gene uncertain. CDR3 length: 12 residues. V gave up 7 bases and J gave up 0 bases, with 7 bases separating them. CDR1 is MDHEN, CDR2 SYDVKM, per germline. The CDR3 region has the DNA TGTGCCAGCACGACGGTCTCCTACGAGCAGTACTTC. Amino acid sequence: CASTTVSYEQYF.

This clonotype was counted only a few times. This rearrangement joins TRBV6-1 to TRBJ2-1, with 12 positions matching TRBD1. Trimming at V came to 2 bases and at J to 2 bases, leaving 10 bases not matched to a gene. Germline V lookup: CDR1 MNHNS, CDR2 SASEGT. The CDR3 extends over 19 amino acids. The CDR3 spells CASSERDRGLGFPYNEQFF. DNA for the CDR3: TGTGCCAGCAGTGAACGGGACAGGGGGCTGGGGTTTCCCTACAATGAGCAGTTCTTC.

The rearrangement links TRBV29-1 to TRBJ1-3, with D tentatively TRBD1 (6 bases). V was clipped by 7 bases and J by 4 bases, with 20 bases between them. The CDR3 has 15 residues. Germline CDR1 SQVTM, CDR2 ANQGSEA. In DNA, the CDR3 is TGCAGCGCACTTATCGGGACAAGGCCGGGAAACACCATATATTTT. Its protein is CSALIGTRPGNTIYF. Together with reference TRBV29-1 and TRBJ1-3, the CDR3 gives the full variable domain: SAVISQKPSRDICQRGTSLTIQCQVDSQVTMMFWYRQQPGQSLTLIATANQGSEATYESGFVIDKFPISRPNLTFSTLTVSNMSPEDSSIYLCSALIGTRPGNTIYFGEGSWLTVV.

Here the CDR3 DNA reads TGTGCCAGCAGCTTGCTGGGCCAGCGGGTACGTGAGCAGTTCTTC. It specifies CASSLLGQRVREQFF. This sequence joins TRBV5-4 and TRBJ2-1, with a weak D call TRBD2 (6 bases). Germline CDR1 reads SGHNT; CDR2 reads YYREEE (reference sequence). Deletions cut 1 base from V and 9 bases from J, with 17 bases between. The CDR3 totals 15 residues. Complete variable domain (other parts from reference TRBV5-4 and TRBJ2-1): ETGVTQSPTHLIKTRGQQVTLRCSSQSGHNTVSWYQQALGQGPQFIFQYYREEENGRGNFPPRFSGLQFPNYSSELNVNALELDDSALYLCASSLLGQRVREQFFGPGTRLTVL.

Comment on this clonotype: A read error may explain this, as a much larger clone is one base away. The chain carries TRBV29-1 and TRBJ2-3, with D hard to call. This CDR3 has 13 amino acids. The ends were cut back, 3 bases at V and 1 base at J, with 8 bases in the middle. CDR1 and CDR2 (germline): SQVTM, ANQGSEA. CDR3 nucleotide sequence: TGCAGCGTTGACTTTCATGGCACAGATACGCAGTATTTT. It specifies CSVDFHGTDTQYF.

This clonotype was found many times. The chain employs TRBV6-5 and TRBJ2-1; TRBD2 matches at 7 bases. The germline CDR1 and CDR2 sequences are MNHEY and SVGAGI. The CDR3 runs 16 residues. The J segment lost 8 bases and the V segment lost 2 bases, leaving 12 bases of the junction unmatched. This chain's CDR3 is CASSYDFGGVSDEQFF. CDR3 nucleotide sequence: TGTGCCAGCAGTTACGACTTTGGGGGGGTAAGCGATGAGCAGTTCTTC.